A selection of T cell receptor beta chains follows, all from one sample in a study of shared clonotypes between healthy human individuals. Libraries were prepared by immunoSEQ multiplex PCR; TCRdb keeps only in-frame clonotypes and omits some of them. This table has some 580,000 clones, about 98% appearing once. Specimen: naive CD8+ T cells sorted from blood. These receptors were collected from a man in his thirties or forties in good health. The CDR3 runs from the conserved cysteine through the conserved F or W. The order of the fields is D gene, V gene, clone size, J gene, CDR3 DNA, CDR3 protein. D genes are given only for firm matches. Clone size, where shown, is once, few, many, or a class for clones that have expanded.

>-|TRBV6-5|-|TRBJ2-5
TGTGCCAGCAGTCCAGACCAAGAGACCCAGTACTTC
CASSPDQETQYF
>TRBD2|TRBV20-1|-|TRBJ2-3
TGCAGTGCCACCAGCCTAGCGGGAGGGTATTTT
CSATSLAGGYF
>-|TRBV13|-|TRBJ2-3
TGTGCCAGCAGCTCCCACAAGGATACGCAGTATTTT
CASSSHKDTQYF
>TRBD1|TRBV7-9|once|TRBJ2-1
TGTGCCAGCAGCCATTTATTGCCCCCAGAGAGACAGGGTGGGGGAGCACCGTTCTTC
CASSHLLPPERQGGGAPFF
>TRBD2|TRBV11-2|-|TRBJ2-5
TGTGCCAGCAGGGATCGACTAGCGGGGAGGGAGACCCAGTACTTC
CASRDRLAGRETQYF
>TRBD2|TRBV10-3|-|TRBJ2-3
TGTGCCATAGCGCGGGAGGCCCCTAGCACAGATACGCAGTATTTT
CAIAREAPSTDTQYF
>TRBD1|TRBV6-4|-|TRBJ2-3
TGTGCCAGCAGTGACGGGACAGCCTCTTCAGATACGCAGTATTTT
CASSDGTASSDTQYF
>-|TRBV7-9|-|TRBJ2-1
TGTGCCAGCACCCCCCTCGCCGGGTCGGGTGAGCAGTTCTTC
CASTPLAGSGEQFF
>-|TRBV6-5|-|TRBJ2-7
TGTGCCAGCAGCCCTTCGGGGGCGGGGGAGCAGTACTTC
CASSPSGAGEQYF
>TRBD1|TRBV4-1|-|TRBJ2-7
TGCGCCAGCAGCCAAGCCAGGACAGGGCAGGTGGGGCAGTACTTC
CASSQARTGQVGQYF
>-|TRBV9|-|TRBJ2-2
TGTGCCAGCAGCGCAGACAGGCCAAAAAACACCGGGGAGCTGTTTTTT
CASSADRPKNTGELFF
>-|TRBV7-8|-|TRBJ2-7
TGTGCCAGCAGCACCGTAGACAGTCCCGAAATCTACGAGCAGTACTTC
CASSTVDSPEIYEQYF
>-|TRBV7-8|-|TRBJ2-7
TGTGCCAGCAGCTCCGACATGCCGACAGGTAAACCGCAGTACTTC
CASSSDMPTGKPQYF
>TRBD1|TRBV5-6|-|TRBJ2-1
TGTGCCAGCAGCAGCAGACAGGGGCCTTCCTACAATGAGCAGTTCTTC
CASSSRQGPSYNEQFF
>-|TRBV5-1|-|TRBJ2-2
TGCGCCAGCAGCCCCTCGGCAGGGAAGAGCGGGGAGCTGTTTTTT
CASSPSAGKSGELFF
>TRBD2|TRBV5-1|-|TRBJ2-1
TGCGCCAGCAGCTTTACGACCGTCCGGCTAGCGGATCACAATGAGCAGTTCTTC
CASSFTTVRLADHNEQFF
>TRBD2|TRBV5-4|-|TRBJ2-4
TGTGCCAGCAGCTCCGGGGCTAGCGGGTCTGTAGACATTCAGTACTTC
CASSSGASGSVDIQYF
>-|TRBV4-2|-|TRBJ2-5
TGTGCCAGCAGCCCTAATAAGGGCACGACCCAGTACTTC
CASSPNKGTTQYF
>TRBD1|TRBV13|-|TRBJ2-7
TGTGCCAGCAGCTCACCAAGACAGGGTTTGCACGAGCAGTACTTC
CASSSPRQGLHEQYF
>-|TRBV7-9|-|TRBJ2-7
TGTGCCAGCAGCTCAACCCATGGTCTTTCCTCCTACGAGCAGTACTTC
CASSSTHGLSSYEQYF
>-|TRBV5-6|-|TRBJ2-1
TGTGCCAGCAGGGGGTGGGTAAATGAGCAGTTCTTC
CASRGWVNEQFF
>-|TRBV7-6|-|TRBJ2-7
TGTGCCAGCAGCTTCACTTTAACCTACGAGCAGTACTTC
CASSFTLTYEQYF
>-|TRBV19|-|TRBJ2-7
TGTGCCAGTAGTATTATCCCTCAACCTTCCTCCTACGAGCAGTACTTC
CASSIIPQPSSYEQYF
>-|TRBV15|-|TRBJ1-1
TGTGCCACCACCGGAATAATGAACACTGAAGCTTTCTTT
CATTGIMNTEAFF
>TRBD2|TRBV4-1|-|TRBJ2-3
TGCGCCAGCAGCCCGGGGGGAGATACGCAGTATTTT
CASSPGGDTQYF
>-|TRBV7-8|once|TRBJ2-7
TGTGCCAGCAGCTTAGCGTCCGGGACCAGCTACGAGCAGTACTTC
CASSLASGTSYEQYF
>TRBD1|TRBV15|-|TRBJ2-7
TGTGCCACCAGCGGTATGGGACAGGGGATCTACGAGCAGTACTTC
CATSGMGQGIYEQYF
>-|TRBV13|-|TRBJ2-1
TGTGCCAGCAGCGCCCGGGAACTCTACAATGAGCAGTTCTTC
CASSARELYNEQFF
>TRBD2|TRBV27|-|TRBJ2-1
TGTGCCAGCAGTCAGGGGACTAGCGGGATTCATGAGCAGTTCTTC
CASSQGTSGIHEQFF
>TRBD1|TRBV14|-|TRBJ2-7
TGTGCCAGCAGCCATCTGACAGGGGGCGTGTACGAGCAGTACTTC
CASSHLTGGVYEQYF
>-|TRBV6-1|-|TRBJ2-3
TGTGCCAGCAGAACGCGGGTCTACACAGATACGCAGTATTTT
CASRTRVYTDTQYF